This record looks at one T cell receptor (beta chain) sequence and its context. Some clones are missing from TCRdb's copy, which holds only in-frame ones; the method was immunoSEQ multiplex PCR. The sample holds 26,000 or so clones, approximately 80% seen once. This CDR3 comprises 15 residues. CDR1 is ENHRY and CDR2 is SYGVKD in the germline V gene. Unmatched junction bases numbered 3, after V lost 2 bases and J lost 4 bases. The sample belongs to a study of follicular helper T cells after annual influenza vaccination. The time point is: 2014-2015 season, pre-vaccination. Per time point, roughly 35-110 mL of blood was sampled.

Sequencing used CXCR5+ CD38- circulating T follicular helper cells from blood, obtained on the day of influenza vaccination. Sample subset: circulating Tfh, non-naive CD4+CXCR5+PD-1+ (ICOS+CD38+ or ICOS-CD38-). The chain is built from TRBV10-3 and TRBJ1-2, with TRBD1 matching 11 bases. This sequence was found in an adult who received the influenza vaccine. CDR3 amino acids: CAISEGQGASYGYTF. The DNA of the CDR3 is TGTGCCATCAGTGAGGGACAGGGGGCTTCCTATGGCTACACCTTC.